This entry concerns a single T cell receptor beta chain. The data belong to a study of blood T cell repertoires in COVID-19. Study-level information: The study drew acute and convalescent COVID-19 samples from the United States, Italy and Spain. PBMCs, B-cell-depleted T cells, or T cells were the source of the cDNA or gDNA that made up the material.

Some clones are missing from TCRdb's copy, which holds only in-frame ones; the method was immunoSEQ multiplex PCR. The table shows about 42,000 clones, with around 90% occurring only once. Per the germline V gene, CDR1 is SGHAT and CDR2 is FQNNGV. The CDR3 is 17 residues long. V was pared by 4 bases and J by 2 bases, with 12 bases of the junction left unmatched. The chain uses TRBV11-2 and TRBJ2-7, with 9 bases matching TRBD1. This receptor was taken from a human donor in a cohort sampled during active COVID-19. The material sequenced was peripheral blood. CDR3 DNA: TGTGCCAGCAGCTCTATTCGATTTAGACAGGGGGCCTACGAGCAGTACTTC. Encoded protein: CASSSIRFRQGAYEQYF.